These 21 T cell receptor beta chains were all obtained from the same sample, sequenced in a study of blood T cell repertoires in COVID-19. TCRdb's copy holds only in-frame clones and misses some; the assay was immunoSEQ multiplex PCR. The sample includes around 280,000 clones, approximately 88% of them seen just once. The sequencing input was PBMCs or T cells enriched from blood (not recorded which). The receptors were sampled from a woman aged 40 to 50 who had recovered from COVID-19.

CDR3 DNA: TGTGCCAGCAGCTCCGAATTAGCGGGCGATTACGAGCAGTACTTC. Translated, it gives CASSSELAGDYEQYF. The chain couples TRBV5-6 to TRBJ2-7; 7 positions agree with TRBD2. Germline CDR1 reads SGHDT; CDR2 reads YYEEEE. This CDR3 contains 15 residues. With V trimmed by 3 bases and J by 4 bases, 10 bases remained unmatched. The full variable domain, with the rest looked up from reference TRBV5-6 and TRBJ2-7, is DAGVTQSPTHLIKTRGQQVTLRCSPKSGHDTVSWYQQALGQGPQFIFQYYEEEERQRGNFPDRFSGHQFPNYSSELNVNALLLGDSALYLCASSSELAGDYEQYFGPGTRLTVT.

J is TRBJ2-2 and V is TRBV2, with 10 nucleotides matching TRBD2. The ends lost 7 bases at V and 1 base at J; junction bases unmatched: 9. This CDR3 is 17 amino acids long. Per the germline V gene, CDR1 is SNHLY and CDR2 is FYNNEI. In nucleotides, the CDR3 is TGTGCCAGCACCTTGATATGGACTAGCGGGAACACCGGGGAGCTGTTTTTT. This gives the protein CASTLIWTSGNTGELFF.

The chain uses TRBV5-6 and TRBJ1-4, with TRBD1 identical over 10 bases. Germline trimming cut 0 bases from V and 8 bases from J; bases unmatched to any gene: 4. Germline CDR1 is SGHDT and CDR2 is YYEEEE. CDR3 length equals 15 residues. The CDR3 reads CASSLVGTGDEKLFF. CDR3 coding DNA: TGTGCCAGCAGCTTGGTGGGGACAGGGGACGAAAAACTGTTTTTT.

This sequence joins TRBV27 and TRBJ1-5; TRBD1 matches at 7 bases. Per germline, CDR1 MNHEY and CDR2 SMNVEV (reference sequence). CDR3 length: 14 amino acids. V was clipped by 2 bases and J by 3 bases; unmatched bases: 1. The CDR3: CASSLRGPNQPQHF. The DNA for the CDR3 is TGTGCCAGCAGTTTAAGGGGGCCCAATCAGCCCCAGCATTTT.

The chain couples TRBV28 to TRBJ2-7, with no clear D. The V and J ends lost 5 bases and 4 bases respectively, with 9 bases between them. Germline V gives CDR1 MDHEN, CDR2 SYDVKM. The CDR3 totals 12 residues. The CDR3 nucleotides read TGTGCCAGCAGTCCTTCCTTTTACGAGCAGTACTTC. Protein sequence: CASSPSFYEQYF. Based on the CDR3 plus reference TRBV28 and TRBJ2-7, the full variable domain is DVKVTQSSRYLVKRTGEKVFLECVQDMDHENMFWYRQDPGLGLRLIYFSYDVKMKEKGDIPEGYSVSREKKERFSLILESASTNQTSMYLCASSPSFYEQYFGPGTRLTVT.

The rearrangement joins TRBV11-3 to TRBJ2-3, with TRBD2 as a possible D gene (6 bases). This CDR3 has 14 residues. Germline assignment: CDR1 SGHNT and CDR2 YENEEA. Between the trimmed V and J ends, which lost 5 bases and 6 bases, there was a span of 15 bases. This CDR3 is CASSHPAGGDTQYF. The CDR3 nucleotides read TGTGCCAGCAGCCACCCGGCTGGGGGGGATACGCAGTATTTT. Combining the CDR3 with reference TRBV11-3 and TRBJ2-3 gives the whole variable domain EAGVVQSPRYKIIEKKQPVAFWCNPISGHNTLYWYLQNLGQGPELLIRYENEEAVDDSQLPKDRFSAERLKGVDSTLKIQPAELGDSAVYLCASSHPAGGDTQYFGPGTRLTVL.

This rearrangement joins TRBV5-1 to TRBJ2-1, with TRBD2 matching over 15 bases. The length of the CDR3 is 15 residues. Germline values: CDR1 SGHRS, CDR2 YFSETQ. Trimming took 5 bases from V and 8 from J; bases not matched to a gene: 5. The CDR3 DNA is TGCGCCAGCAGTTGGACTAGCGGGAGGGAGGATGAGCAGTTCTTC. Translating it yields CASSWTSGREDEQFF.

The chain combines TRBV5-1 with TRBJ2-2, with D perhaps TRBD1 (6 bases). V lost 4 bases to trimming and J lost 2 bases, with 12 bases between them. The germline V gene has CDR1 SGHRS and CDR2 YFSETQ. This CDR3 region has 15 residues. The CDR3 nucleotides read TGCGCCAGCAGCGGGGGCCAGGTAAACACCGGGGAGCTGTTTTTT. As protein: CASSGGQVNTGELFF. The whole variable domain, remainder taken from reference TRBV5-1 and TRBJ2-2, is KAGVTQTPRYLIKTRGQQVTLSCSPISGHRSVSWYQQTPGQGLQFLFEYFSETQRNKGNFPGRFSGRQFSNSRSEMNVSTLELGDSALYLCASSGGQVNTGELFFGEGSRLTVL.

This sequence joins TRBV5-1 and TRBJ2-3; 7 positions agree with TRBD1. CDR3 size: 17 residues. Germline trimming cut 3 bases from V and 2 bases from J; bases unmatched to any gene: 12. Germline V lookup: CDR1 SGHRS, CDR2 YFSETQ. CDR3: CASSSGSGQGVTDTQYF. CDR3 DNA: TGCGCCAGCAGCTCGGGATCTGGCCAGGGGGTCACAGATACGCAGTATTTT. The whole variable domain, remainder taken from reference TRBV5-1 and TRBJ2-3, is KAGVTQTPRYLIKTRGQQVTLSCSPISGHRSVSWYQQTPGQGLQFLFEYFSETQRNKGNFPGRFSGRQFSNSRSEMNVSTLELGDSALYLCASSSGSGQGVTDTQYFGPGTRLTVL.

This clone was detected only a few times. This rearrangement joins TRBV5-4 to TRBJ1-2, with D possibly TRBD1 on 5 matching bases. This CDR3 is built from 13 residues. Deletions cut 2 bases from V and 8 bases from J, with 13 bases between. The germline gives CDR1 SGHNT, CDR2 YYREEE (reference sequence). The CDR3 region is CASSFQGGEGYTF. The CDR3 DNA follows: TGTGCCAGCAGCTTTCAGGGTGGAGAGGGCTACACCTTC.

V usage is TRBV28 and J usage is TRBJ1-5; D possibly corresponds to TRBD1 (5 bases). Trimming pared 6 bases from V and 0 bases from J, leaving 15 bases between. The CDR3 covers 16 residues. Germline values: CDR1 MDHEN, CDR2 SYDVKM. CDR3 residues: CASSSVRDYSNQPQHF. Here the CDR3 DNA reads TGTGCCAGCAGCTCCGTCAGGGATTATAGCAATCAGCCCCAGCATTTT.

The chain joins TRBV18 to TRBJ1-4; tentatively, D is TRBD1 (6 bases). This CDR3 comprises 13 residues. Germline CDR1 is KGHSH and CDR2 is LQKENI. Trimming cost V 8 bases and J 8 bases, with 15 bases left between them. This CDR3 reads CASTVGGHEKLFF. The CDR3 nucleotides are TGTGCCAGCACTGTCGGGGGGCACGAAAAACTGTTTTTT.

The chain joins TRBV30 to TRBJ1-1, with D maybe TRBD1 (6 bases). The CDR3 is 13 amino acids. The germline CDR1 and CDR2 sequences are GTSNPN and SVGIG (reference sequence). V lost 5 bases and J 5 bases, leaving 15 bases between the germline ends. Here the CDR3 DNA reads TGTGCCTGGGCACAGGGAGAAGGGACTGAAGCTTTCTTT. It specifies CAWAQGEGTEAFF.

The rearrangement uses TRBV3-1 (or the pseudogene TRBV3-2) and TRBJ2-2, with 12 bases lining up with TRBD1. Germline V lookup: CDR1 LGHDT, CDR2 YNNKEL (reference sequence). The CDR3 runs 16 residues. After removal of 4 bases from V and 4 bases from J, the junction contained 4 bases not matched to a gene. CDR3 loop: CASSPGTGGLTGELFF. CDR3 nucleotides: TGTGCCAGCAGCCCCGGGACAGGGGGCCTCACCGGGGAGCTGTTTTTT.

With regard to this clone: Within the sample, other DNA sequences also encode this same CDR3. The chain recombines TRBV3-1 (or the pseudogene TRBV3-2) with TRBJ2-1; 10 positions agree with TRBD2. The ends lost 0 bases at V and 6 bases at J; junction bases unmatched: 2. The CDR3 has 15 amino acids. Germline CDR1 is LGHDT and CDR2 is YNNKEL (reference sequence). The CDR3 here is CASSQDRLAGNEQFF. CDR3 DNA: TGTGCCAGCAGCCAAGATAGACTAGCGGGCAATGAGCAGTTCTTC.

This clone was counted a single time. The V gene is TRBV7-2, the J gene TRBJ1-5; D is possibly TRBD1 (6 bases). The germline gives CDR1 SGHTA, CDR2 FQGNSA. CDR3 length: 15 residues. V lost 1 base to trimming and J lost 5 bases, with 12 bases between them. CDR3 in amino acids: CASSLGRGYHQPQHF. CDR3 nucleotide sequence: TGTGCCAGCAGCTTAGGCAGGGGTTACCATCAGCCCCAGCATTTT.

The V gene is TRBV18, the J gene TRBJ2-7, with a tentative D call TRBD2 (5 bases). CDR1 and CDR2 (germline): KGHSH, LQKENI. V gave up 2 bases and J gave up 3 bases, with 11 bases separating them. The CDR3 contains 14 residues. CDR3 coding DNA: TGTGCCAGCTCACCAGAGGAACTAGACTACGAGCAGTACTTC. This codes for CASSPEELDYEQYF.

The chain employs TRBV28 and TRBJ2-1, with 7 bases that match TRBD2. Trimming took 6 bases from V and 2 from J; bases not matched to a gene: 10. The V gene's germline CDR1 is MDHEN and CDR2 SYDVKM. The CDR3 length is 16 residues. This CDR3 is CASSPTTSVPYNEQFF. DNA for the CDR3: TGTGCCAGCAGCCCTACTACTAGCGTCCCCTACAATGAGCAGTTCTTC.

The V and J genes are TRBV14 and TRBJ2-5; 7 nucleotides line up with TRBD2. The CDR3 has 15 residues. Germline V gene lookup returns CDR1 SGHDN and CDR2 FVKESK. V was pared by 0 bases and J by 4 bases, with 5 bases of the junction left unmatched. CDR3 residues: CASSQDGLVSETQYF. The CDR3 DNA sequence: TGTGCCAGCAGCCAAGACGGACTAGTGTCAGAGACCCAGTACTTC.

The chain has TRBV18 and TRBJ1-1, with 11 bases matching TRBD1. There are 15 residues in the CDR3. Germline-derived CDR1 and CDR2 are KGHSH and LQKENI. V was clipped by 5 bases and J by 0 bases; unmatched bases: 2. The CDR3 here is CASSADRGLNTEAFF. DNA of the CDR3: TGTGCCAGCTCAGCGGACAGGGGGCTGAACACTGAAGCTTTCTTT.

Only one count was recorded for this clone. This chain joins TRBV7-9 and TRBJ1-3, with no clear D. V dropped 6 bases and J dropped 0 bases, with 6 bases sitting between them. Germline CDR1 is SEHNR and CDR2 is FQNEAQ (reference sequence). The CDR3 extends over 13 amino acids. The CDR3 DNA follows: TGTGCCAGCAGAGTCAGCTCTGGAAACACCATATATTTT. This sequence encodes CASRVSSGNTIYF.